Below are 5 T cell receptor beta chains sequenced from a single sample in a study of CD8 T cells in Susac syndrome. RNA, at about 0.45 to 1 ug, was reverse transcribed with random hexamers. MiXCR, run by TCRdb on the immunoSEQ multiplex PCR reads, gives a single entry per CDR3 protein. Of some 48,000 distinct CDR3 sequences in the sample, more than 85% are singletons; the top ten hold around 0.41%. The material sequenced was CD8+ T cells from PBMCs. The source is a human donor in good health.

This clonotype has just one count. The chain is built from TRBV29-1 and TRBJ2-7; a possible D gene is TRBD1 (6 bases). Trimming took 3 bases from V and 3 from J, leaving 18 bases between them. The CDR3 is 15 amino acids. Per the germline V gene, CDR1 is SQVTM and CDR2 is ANQGSEA. This chain's CDR3 is CSVELRTADYYEQYF. CDR3 nucleotides: TGCAGCGTTGAGCTTAGGACAGCAGACTACTACGAGCAGTACTTC.

The chain couples TRBV7-9 to TRBJ2-3; D call uncertain. CDR3 length: 13 amino acids. Trimming left V 0 bases short and J 8 bases short, with 9 bases between. CDR1 is SEHNR, CDR2 FQNEAQ, per germline (reference sequence). The CDR3 bases are TGTGCCAGCAGCTTAGCGGATTTGGGTACGCAGTATTTT. Its translation: CASSLADLGTQYF.

Only one count was recorded for this clonotype. J is TRBJ2-7 and V is TRBV6-2 or TRBV6-3, with 9 bases that match TRBD1. The CDR3 spans 14 residues. Germline V gene lookup returns CDR1 MNHEY and CDR2 SVGEGT. J lost 6 bases, V lost 6 bases, and 9 bases had no gene match. CDR3 protein: CASSFNRGLGEQYF. CDR3 nucleotides: TGTGCCAGCAGCTTCAACAGGGGGCTGGGCGAGCAGTACTTC.

The V gene is TRBV7-9, the J gene TRBJ1-1; 8 bases are a match to TRBD1. V was clipped by 5 bases and J by 4 bases; unmatched bases: 6. CDR3 length: 14 amino acids. Germline CDR1 SEHNR, CDR2 FQNEAQ (reference sequence). The CDR3, as DNA: TGTGCCAGCAGCGTCGACAGGGGTCCCACTGAAGCTTTCTTT. It is translated as CASSVDRGPTEAFF.

CDR3 amino acids: CASSDHGTGDAQFF. Written as DNA, the CDR3 is TGTGCCAGCAGTGACCACGGGACAGGGGATGCTCAGTTCTTC. The chain has TRBV6-4 and TRBJ2-1; 10 bases align to TRBD1. Germline V gene lookup returns CDR1 MRHNA and CDR2 SNTAGT. V shed 2 bases, J shed 13 bases, and the junction held 8 bases outside the gene matches. The CDR3 has 14 residues.